This TCR beta chain was obtained from a study of T-cell memory formation after mild COVID-19. Study information: TCR clusters showed largely donor specificity.

The study's findings and limits: Whereas later expanders leaned CD4+, clones contracting day 15 to 85 showed a balanced CD4/CD8 makeup. Memory cells collected pre-infection included some clones that later responded, suggesting cross-reactive memory joined. Mostly located in CM and EM were contracting CD4+ clones, with contracting CD8+ clones located in EMRA.

This clonotype was recorded a few times. What it binds is not known. Per the germline V gene, CDR1 is WSHSY and CDR2 is SAAADI. V shed 6 bases and J shed 2 bases, with 20 bases lying between them. This CDR3 spans 17 amino acids. TCRdb reanalysed the 5' RACE reads using MiXCR and keeps one entry per CDR3 protein. Among 250,000 to 300,000 distinct CDR3 sequences listed, roughly 16% were seen once. Sequencing was done on a sample of PBMCs or a T cell subset sorted from them (not recorded which). This receptor was obtained from a man in his late teens or twenties who had mild COVID-19 (a few samples of this study predate the infection). Cell type and time point are not known. The chain joins TRBV10-2 to TRBJ1-5, with a tentative D call TRBD1 (5 bases). As DNA, the CDR3 is TGCGCCAGCAGCCGAGGGCTAGGGGCACTCGGCAATCAGCCCCAGCATTTT. Protein: CASSRGLGALGNQPQHF.